This T cell receptor (beta chain) was sequenced in a study of blood T cell repertoires in COVID-19. Libraries were prepared by immunoSEQ multiplex PCR; TCRdb keeps only in-frame clonotypes and omits some of them. The table includes about 330,000 clones, more than 85% detected once. Germline V gene data show CDR1 as MGHDK and CDR2 as SYGVNS. This CDR3 has 17 amino acids. The V end lost 3 bases, the J end lost 0 bases, and 12 bases lay between the germline ends. The chain recombines TRBV25-1 with TRBJ2-6, with D perhaps matching TRBD2 (6 bases). The sequence derives from a woman in her 30s who had recovered from COVID-19. The specimen was PBMCs or T cells enriched from blood (not recorded which). The CDR3 sequence: CASSEEGPFSGANVLTF. The CDR3 DNA reads TGTGCCAGCAGTGAGGAGGGGCCCTTCTCTGGGGCCAACGTCCTGACTTTC.